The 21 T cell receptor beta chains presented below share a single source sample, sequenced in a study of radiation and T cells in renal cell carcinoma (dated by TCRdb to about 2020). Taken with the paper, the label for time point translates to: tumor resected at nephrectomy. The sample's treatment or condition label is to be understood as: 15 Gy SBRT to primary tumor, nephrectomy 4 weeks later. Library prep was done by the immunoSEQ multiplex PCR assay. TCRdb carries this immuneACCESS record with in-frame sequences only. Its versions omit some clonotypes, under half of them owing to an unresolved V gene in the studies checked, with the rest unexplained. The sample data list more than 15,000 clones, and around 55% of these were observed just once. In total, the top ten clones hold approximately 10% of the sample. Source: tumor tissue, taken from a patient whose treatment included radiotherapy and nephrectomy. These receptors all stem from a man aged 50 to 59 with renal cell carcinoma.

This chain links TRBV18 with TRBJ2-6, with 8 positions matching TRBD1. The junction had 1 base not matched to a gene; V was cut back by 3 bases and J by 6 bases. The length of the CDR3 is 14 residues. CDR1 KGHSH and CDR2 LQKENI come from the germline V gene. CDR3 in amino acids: CASSPQGAANVLTF. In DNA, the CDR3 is TGTGCCAGCTCACCCCAGGGGGCGGCCAACGTCCTGACTTTC.

Here the CDR3 reads CASSLFQGLETQYF. CDR3 nucleotides: TGTGCCAGCAGTTTATTTCAGGGATTAGAGACCCAGTACTTC. This sequence joins TRBV28 and TRBJ2-5; possible D gene TRBD1, 5 bases. Germline V gene sequence: CDR1 MDHEN, CDR2 SYDVKM. The CDR3 loop spans 14 amino acids. V lost 1 base, J lost 4 bases, and 10 bases lay in between.

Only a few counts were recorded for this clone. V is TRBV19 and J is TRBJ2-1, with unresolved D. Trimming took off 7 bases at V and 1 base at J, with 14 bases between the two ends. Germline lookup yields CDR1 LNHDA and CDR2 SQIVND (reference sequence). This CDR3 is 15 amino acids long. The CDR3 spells CASTLHVASYNEQFF. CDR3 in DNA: TGTGCCAGTACCCTACATGTTGCGTCCTACAATGAGCAGTTCTTC.

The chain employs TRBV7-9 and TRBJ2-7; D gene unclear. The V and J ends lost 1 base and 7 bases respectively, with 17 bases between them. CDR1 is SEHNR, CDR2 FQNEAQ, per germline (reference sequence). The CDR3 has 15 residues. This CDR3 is CASSLDRVPVDEQYF. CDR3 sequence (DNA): TGTGCCAGCAGCTTAGACAGAGTCCCGGTGGATGAGCAGTACTTC.

The CDR3 sequence: CATTGTSGLEQFF. The CDR3 nucleotides read TGTGCCACCACCGGGACTAGCGGACTAGAGCAGTTCTTC. The V and J genes are TRBV2 and TRBJ2-1; 11 bases are shared with TRBD2. The CDR3 runs 13 residues. CDR1 is SNHLY and CDR2 is FYNNEI in the germline V gene. Germline trimming cut 10 bases from V and 10 bases from J; bases unmatched to any gene: 9. Supplemented by reference TRBV2 and TRBJ2-1, the full variable domain reads EPEVTQTPSHQVTQMGQEVILRCVPISNHLYFYWYRQILGQKVEFLVSFYNNEISEKSEIFDDQFSVERPDGSNFTLKIRSTKLEDSAMYFCATTGTSGLEQFFGPGTRLTVL.

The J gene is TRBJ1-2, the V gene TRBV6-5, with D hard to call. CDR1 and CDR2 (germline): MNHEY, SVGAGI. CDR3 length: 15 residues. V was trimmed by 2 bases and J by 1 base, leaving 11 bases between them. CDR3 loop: CASSYKGYLNYGYTF. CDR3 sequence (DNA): TGTGCCAGCAGTTACAAGGGTTACCTTAACTATGGCTACACCTTC.

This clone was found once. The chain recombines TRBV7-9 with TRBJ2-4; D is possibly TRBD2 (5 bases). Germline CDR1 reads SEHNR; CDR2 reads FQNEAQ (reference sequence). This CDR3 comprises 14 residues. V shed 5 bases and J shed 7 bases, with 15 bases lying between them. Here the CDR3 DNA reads TGTGCCAGCAGCCCGGGGTTCACGGGGAACATTCAGTACTTC. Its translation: CASSPGFTGNIQYF.

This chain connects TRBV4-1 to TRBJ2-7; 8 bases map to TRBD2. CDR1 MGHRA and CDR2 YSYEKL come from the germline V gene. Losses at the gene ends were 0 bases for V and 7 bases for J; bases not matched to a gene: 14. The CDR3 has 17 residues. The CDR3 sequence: CASSQDPPTSVGREQYF. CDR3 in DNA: TGCGCCAGCAGCCAAGATCCCCCGACTAGCGTCGGAAGGGAGCAGTACTTC.

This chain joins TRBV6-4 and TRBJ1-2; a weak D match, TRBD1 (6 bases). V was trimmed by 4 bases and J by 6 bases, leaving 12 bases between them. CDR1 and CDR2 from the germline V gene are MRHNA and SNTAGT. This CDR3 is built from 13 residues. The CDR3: CASSASGTNGYTF. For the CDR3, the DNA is TGTGCCAGCAGTGCGTCTGGGACAAATGGCTACACCTTC.

CDR3 in amino acids: CASSLTLAIGETQYF. The CDR3 DNA follows: TGCGCCAGCAGTCTTACCCTGGCCATCGGAGAGACCCAGTACTTC. The V gene is TRBV5-1, the J gene TRBJ2-5; the D is unclear. The germline V and J ends were trimmed by 5 bases and 4 bases, with 18 bases remaining between them. CDR3 length equals 15 residues. CDR1 and CDR2 (germline): SGHRS, YFSETQ.

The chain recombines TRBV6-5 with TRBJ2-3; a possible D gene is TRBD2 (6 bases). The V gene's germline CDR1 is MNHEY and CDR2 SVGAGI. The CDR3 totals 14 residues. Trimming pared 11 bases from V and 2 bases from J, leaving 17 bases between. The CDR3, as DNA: TGTGCCTCTTCCACGTGGGGGGACACAGATACGCAGTATTTT. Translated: CASSTWGDTDTQYF.

The CDR3 loop reads CATSREFGGLLNTEAFF. The CDR3 nucleotides are TGTGCCACCAGCAGAGAATTTGGGGGCCTGCTGAACACTGAAGCTTTCTTT. The J gene is TRBJ1-1, the V gene TRBV15, with D possibly matching TRBD1 (6 bases). Germline CDR1 reads LNHNV; CDR2 reads YYDKDF (reference sequence). V gave up 0 bases and J gave up 0 bases, with 14 bases separating them. The CDR3 runs to 17 residues. Supplemented by reference TRBV15 and TRBJ1-1, the full variable domain reads DAMVIQNPRYQVTQFGKPVTLSCSQTLNHNVMYWYQQKSSQAPKLLFHYYDKDFNNEADTPDNFQSRRPNTSFCFLDIRSPGLGDTAMYLCATSREFGGLLNTEAFFGQGTRLTVV.

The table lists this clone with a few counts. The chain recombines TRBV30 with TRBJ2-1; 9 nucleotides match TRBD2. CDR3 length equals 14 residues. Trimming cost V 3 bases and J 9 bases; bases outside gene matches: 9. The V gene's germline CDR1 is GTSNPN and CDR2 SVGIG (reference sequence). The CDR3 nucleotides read TGTGCCTGGAGAAACAGCGGGGGGTTGGCTGAGCAGTTCTTC. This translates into CAWRNSGGLAEQFF.

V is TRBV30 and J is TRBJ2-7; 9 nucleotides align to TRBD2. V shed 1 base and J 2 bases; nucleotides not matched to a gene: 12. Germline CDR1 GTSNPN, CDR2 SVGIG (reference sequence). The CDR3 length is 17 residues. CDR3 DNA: TGTGCCTGGAGTGCGCCCCCAAGACTAGCGGTAACCTACGAGCAGTACTTC. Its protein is CAWSAPPRLAVTYEQYF.

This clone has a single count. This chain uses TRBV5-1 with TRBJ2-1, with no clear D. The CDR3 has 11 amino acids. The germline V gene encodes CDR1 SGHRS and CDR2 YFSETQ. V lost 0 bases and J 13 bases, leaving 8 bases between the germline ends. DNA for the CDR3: TGCGCCAGCAGCTTGGCTCAGGCCCAGTTCTTC. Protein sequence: CASSLAQAQFF.

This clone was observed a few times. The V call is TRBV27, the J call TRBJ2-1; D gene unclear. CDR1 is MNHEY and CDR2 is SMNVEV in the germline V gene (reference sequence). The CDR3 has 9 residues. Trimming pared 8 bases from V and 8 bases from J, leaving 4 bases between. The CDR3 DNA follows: TGTGCCAGCGGGTATGAGCAGTTCTTC. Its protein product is CASGYEQFF.

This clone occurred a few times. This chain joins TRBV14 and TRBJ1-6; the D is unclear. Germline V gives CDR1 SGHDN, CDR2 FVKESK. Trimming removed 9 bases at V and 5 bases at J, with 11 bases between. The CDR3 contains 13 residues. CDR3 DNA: TGTGCCAGGATAGGTTGTGATAATTCACCCCTCCACTTT. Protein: CARIGCDNSPLHF.

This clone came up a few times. The CDR3 loop is CASSLGPGQTGWNTDTQYF. The CDR3 DNA is TGCGCCAGCAGCTTGGGACCCGGACAGACAGGTTGGAACACAGATACGCAGTATTTT. V is TRBV5-1 and J is TRBJ2-3, with D possibly being TRBD1 (6 bases). The V and J ends lost 0 bases and 2 bases respectively, with 22 bases between them. The CDR3 consists of 19 residues. Germline V gene data show CDR1 as SGHRS and CDR2 as YFSETQ.

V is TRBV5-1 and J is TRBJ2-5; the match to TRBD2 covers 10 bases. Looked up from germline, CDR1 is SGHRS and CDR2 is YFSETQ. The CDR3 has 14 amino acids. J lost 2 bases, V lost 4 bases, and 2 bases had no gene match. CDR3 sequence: CASSIAGGQETQYF. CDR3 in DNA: TGCGCCAGCAGCATAGCGGGGGGACAAGAGACCCAGTACTTC.

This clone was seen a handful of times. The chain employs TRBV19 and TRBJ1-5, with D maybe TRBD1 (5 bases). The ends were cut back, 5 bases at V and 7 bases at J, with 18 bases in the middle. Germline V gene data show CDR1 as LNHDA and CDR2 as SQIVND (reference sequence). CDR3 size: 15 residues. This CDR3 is CASSLNQGSSQPQHF. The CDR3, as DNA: TGTGCCAGTAGTCTCAATCAGGGATCTAGCCAGCCCCAGCATTTT.

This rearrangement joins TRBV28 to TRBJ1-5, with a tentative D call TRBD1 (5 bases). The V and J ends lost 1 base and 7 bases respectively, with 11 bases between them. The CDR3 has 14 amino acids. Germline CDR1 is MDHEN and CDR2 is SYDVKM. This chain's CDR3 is CASSLYSGGQPQHF. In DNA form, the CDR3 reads TGTGCCAGCAGTTTATATTCGGGGGGACAGCCCCAGCATTTT.